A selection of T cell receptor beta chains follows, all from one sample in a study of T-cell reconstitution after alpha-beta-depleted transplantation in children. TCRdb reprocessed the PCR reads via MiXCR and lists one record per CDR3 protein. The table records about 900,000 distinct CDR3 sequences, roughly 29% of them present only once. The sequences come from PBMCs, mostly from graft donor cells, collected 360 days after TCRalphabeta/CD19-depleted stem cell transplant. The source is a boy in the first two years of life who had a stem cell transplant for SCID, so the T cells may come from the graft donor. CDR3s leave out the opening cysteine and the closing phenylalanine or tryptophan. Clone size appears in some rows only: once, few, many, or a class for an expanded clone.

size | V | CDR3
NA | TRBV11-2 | ASSLHRLAGIYNEQF
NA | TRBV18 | ASSPGQGGFNEQF
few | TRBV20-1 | SARDTGYPLPEQF
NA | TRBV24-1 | ATSGRLNEQF
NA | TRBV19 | ASRANARGTEAF
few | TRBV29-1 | SVARGSSGNTIY
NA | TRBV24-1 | ATSDFDRAFHGYT
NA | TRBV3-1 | ASSQDGAGGGDTQY
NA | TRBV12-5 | ASGPQGQRAYGELF
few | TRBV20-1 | SARSRGGRVNTEAF
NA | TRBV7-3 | ASSFRATGTEAF
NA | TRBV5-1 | ASRGGSLGETQY